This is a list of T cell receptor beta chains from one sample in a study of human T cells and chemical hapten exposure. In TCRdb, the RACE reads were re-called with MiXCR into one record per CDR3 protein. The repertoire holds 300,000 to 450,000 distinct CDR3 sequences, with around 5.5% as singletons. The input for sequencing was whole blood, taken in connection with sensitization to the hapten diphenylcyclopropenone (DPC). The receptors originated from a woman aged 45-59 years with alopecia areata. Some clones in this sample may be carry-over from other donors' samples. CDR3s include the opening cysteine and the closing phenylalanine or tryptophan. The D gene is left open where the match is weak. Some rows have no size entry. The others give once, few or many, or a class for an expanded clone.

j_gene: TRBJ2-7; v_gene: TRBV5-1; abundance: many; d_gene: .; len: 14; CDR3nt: TGCGCCAGCAGCTTGGAGGGTGGTCGGTACGAGCAGTACTTC; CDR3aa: CASSLEGGRYEQYF
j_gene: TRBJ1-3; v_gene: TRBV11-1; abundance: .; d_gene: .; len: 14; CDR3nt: TGTGCCAGCAGCCCGACAAGGACTGGAAACACCATATATTTT; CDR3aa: CASSPTRTGNTIYF
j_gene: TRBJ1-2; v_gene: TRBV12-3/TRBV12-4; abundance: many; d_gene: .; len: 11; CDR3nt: TGTGCCAGCAGTTTGTTTCCAGACTACACCTTC; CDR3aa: CASSLFPDYTF
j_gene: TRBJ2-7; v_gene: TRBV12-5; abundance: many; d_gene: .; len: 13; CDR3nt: TGTGCTAGTGGTCGGACATCCACCTACGAGCAGTACTTC; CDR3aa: CASGRTSTYEQYF
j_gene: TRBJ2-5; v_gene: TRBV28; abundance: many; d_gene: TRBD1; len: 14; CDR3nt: TGTGCCAGCAGTTCCACAGGGGGCCCACAGACCCAGTACTTC; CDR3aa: CASSSTGGPQTQYF
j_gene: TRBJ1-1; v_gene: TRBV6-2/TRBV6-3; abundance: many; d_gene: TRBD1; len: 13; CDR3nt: TGTGCCAGCTCCGACAGGGGGAACACTGAAGCTTTCTTT; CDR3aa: CASSDRGNTEAFF
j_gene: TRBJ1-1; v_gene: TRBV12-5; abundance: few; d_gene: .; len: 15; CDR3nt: TGTGCTAGTGGTCCTGCTATAGGAATGAACACTGAAGCTTTCTTT; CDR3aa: CASGPAIGMNTEAFF
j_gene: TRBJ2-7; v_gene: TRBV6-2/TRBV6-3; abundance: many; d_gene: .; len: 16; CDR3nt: TGTGCCAGCAGCTTCCTAACGGGAGAATGGGGGAACGAGCAGTACTTC; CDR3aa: CASSFLTGEWGNEQYF
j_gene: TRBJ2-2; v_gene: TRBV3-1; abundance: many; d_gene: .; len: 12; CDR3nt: TGTGCCAGCAGCCAGTCTCTCGGGGAGCTGTTTTTT; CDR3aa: CASSQSLGELFF
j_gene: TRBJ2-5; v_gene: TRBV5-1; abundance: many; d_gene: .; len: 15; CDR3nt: TGCGCCAGCAGCTTCACCGGGACAAGCGAAGAGACCCAGTACTTC; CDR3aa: CASSFTGTSEETQYF
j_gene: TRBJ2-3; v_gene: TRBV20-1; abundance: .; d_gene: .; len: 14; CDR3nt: TGCAGTGCTAGGATGGGGATAGGCACAGATACGCAGTATTTT; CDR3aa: CSARMGIGTDTQYF
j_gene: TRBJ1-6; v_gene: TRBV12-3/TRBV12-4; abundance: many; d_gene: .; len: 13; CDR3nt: TGTGCCAGCAGCCCCGACCAGAATTCACCCCTCCACTTT; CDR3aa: CASSPDQNSPLHF
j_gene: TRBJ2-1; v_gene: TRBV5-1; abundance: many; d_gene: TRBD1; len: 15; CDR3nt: TGCGCCAGCAGCTTAAGGGACAGGAGTGTCCATGAGCAGTTCTTC; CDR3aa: CASSLRDRSVHEQFF
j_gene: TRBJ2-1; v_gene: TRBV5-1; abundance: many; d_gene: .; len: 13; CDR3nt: TGCGCCAGCAACGATGGCCCCTACAATGAGCAGTTCTTC; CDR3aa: CASNDGPYNEQFF
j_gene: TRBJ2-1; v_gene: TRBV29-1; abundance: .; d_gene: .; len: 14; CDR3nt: TGCAGCGTTGAAGACGACAGGACCGCCAATGAGCAGTTCTTC; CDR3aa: CSVEDDRTANEQFF
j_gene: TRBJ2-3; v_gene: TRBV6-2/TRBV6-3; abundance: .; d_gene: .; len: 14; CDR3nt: TGTGCCAGCAATGGGGGCGTCAGCACAGATACGCAGTATTTT; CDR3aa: CASNGGVSTDTQYF
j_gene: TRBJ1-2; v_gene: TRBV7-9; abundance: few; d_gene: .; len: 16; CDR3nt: TGTGCCAGCAGCTTAGGGTATGGAGGTTCTAACTATGGCTACACCTTC; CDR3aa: CASSLGYGGSNYGYTF
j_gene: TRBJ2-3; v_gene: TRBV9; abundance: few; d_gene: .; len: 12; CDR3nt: TGTGCCAGCAGCGATCAGGAGGATACGCAGTATTTT; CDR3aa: CASSDQEDTQYF
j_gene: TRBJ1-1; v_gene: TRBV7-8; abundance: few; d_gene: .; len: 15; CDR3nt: TGTGCCAGCCGCCTAAAGACTGGGTTGAACACTGAAGCTTTCTTT; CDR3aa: CASRLKTGLNTEAFF
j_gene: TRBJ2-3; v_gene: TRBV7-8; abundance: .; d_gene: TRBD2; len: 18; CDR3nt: TGTGCCAGCAGCTCCCCTGGGCGGGAGGGCCGAAGCACAGATACGCAGTATTTT; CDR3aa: CASSSPGREGRSTDTQYF
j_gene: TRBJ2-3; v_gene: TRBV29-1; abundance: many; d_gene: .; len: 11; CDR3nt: TGCAGCGTTGTCCACACAGATACGCAGTATTTT; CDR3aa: CSVVHTDTQYF